Given below is one T cell receptor beta chain in context. Data came from immunoSEQ multiplex PCR; TCRdb stores just in-frame clones and leaves some out. The sample contains roughly 90,000 clones, roughly 89% of which appear only once. The data are from a study of control samples from healthy donors and cancer patients. Sequencing was carried out using PBMCs. The receptor was derived from a woman aged 45-60 years with colorectal cancer.

CDR3 bases: TGTGCCTGGAGTGTACTTGGTGCCTTTAGCTCTGGAAACACCATATATTTT. This encodes CAWSVLGAFSSGNTIYF. V usage is TRBV30 and J usage is TRBJ1-3; D gene ambiguous. The CDR3 totals 17 residues. The ends were cut back, 0 bases at V and 0 bases at J, with 15 bases in the middle. From germline, CDR1 is GTSNPN and CDR2 SVGIG (reference sequence).